This T cell receptor beta chain is drawn from a study of early T cells in non-severe SARS-CoV-2 infection. About the study: Sequencing of bulk RNA from unsorted whole blood was done, without chain pairing. The study, taken as a whole, reports: VDJdb matching favored anti-spike CD8 responses, missing private and CD4 specificities.

This clonotype was found many times. The antigen is undetermined. This CDR3 spans 17 amino acids. Trimming took off 6 bases at V and 1 base at J, with 22 bases between the two ends. Germline-derived CDR1 and CDR2 are SGHVS and FQNEAQ. As part of library construction, unique molecular identifiers were attached to individual cDNA molecules. TCRdb reprocessed the 5' RACE reads with MiXCR, giving one entry per CDR3 protein. The repertoire holds some 80,000 distinct CDR3 sequences, with approximately 13% as singletons. The rearrangement joins TRBV7-8 to TRBJ2-7; tentatively, D is TRBD1 or TRBD2 (6 bases each). Sequencing was carried out using whole blood. The TCR originated in an adult who was a healthcare worker with PCR-confirmed SARS-CoV-2 infection or an uninfected control (not recorded which). The CDR3 DNA follows: TGTGCCAGCAGTCCCCCCCGCGGGACACCGCATTCCTACGAGCAGTACTTC. Protein: CASSPPRGTPHSYEQYF. Variable domain in full (rest from reference TRBV7-8 and TRBJ2-7): GAGVSQSPRYKVAKRGQDVALRCDPISGHVSLFWYQQALGQGPEFLTYFQNEAQLDKSGLPSDRFFAERPEGSVSTLKIQRTQQEDSAVYLCASSPPRGTPHSYEQYFGPGTRLTVT.